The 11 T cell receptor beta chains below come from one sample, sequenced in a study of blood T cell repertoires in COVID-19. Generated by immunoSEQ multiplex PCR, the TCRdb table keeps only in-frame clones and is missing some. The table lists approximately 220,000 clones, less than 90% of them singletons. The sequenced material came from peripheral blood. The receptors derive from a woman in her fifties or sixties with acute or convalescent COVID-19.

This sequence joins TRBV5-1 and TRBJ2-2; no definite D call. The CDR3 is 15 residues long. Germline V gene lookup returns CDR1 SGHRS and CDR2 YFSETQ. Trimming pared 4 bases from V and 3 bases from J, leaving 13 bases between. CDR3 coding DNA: TGCGCCAGCAGCCCCCGGGTCTTAGACACCGGGGAGCTGTTTTTT. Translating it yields CASSPRVLDTGELFF. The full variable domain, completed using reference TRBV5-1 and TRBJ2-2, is KAGVTQTPRYLIKTRGQQVTLSCSPISGHRSVSWYQQTPGQGLQFLFEYFSETQRNKGNFPGRFSGRQFSNSRSEMNVSTLELGDSALYLCASSPRVLDTGELFFGEGSRLTVL.

This chain's CDR3 is CASSLNYRAGMNTEAFF. The DNA of the CDR3 is TGTGCCAGCAGTTTAAACTATCGTGCGGGTATGAACACTGAAGCTTTCTTT. The chain combines TRBV27 with TRBJ1-1, with unresolved D. This CDR3 is built from 17 residues. Trimming took off 2 bases at V and 0 bases at J, with 16 bases between the two ends. Germline lookup yields CDR1 MNHEY and CDR2 SMNVEV (reference sequence).

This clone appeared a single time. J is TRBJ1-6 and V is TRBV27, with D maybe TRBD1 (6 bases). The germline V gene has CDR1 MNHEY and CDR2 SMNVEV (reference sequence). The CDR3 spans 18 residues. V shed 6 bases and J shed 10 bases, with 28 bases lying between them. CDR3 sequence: CASRPLRGGMGYESPLHF. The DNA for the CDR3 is TGTGCCAGCAGGCCGCTTAGGGGGGGGATGGGGTATGAATCACCCCTCCACTTT.

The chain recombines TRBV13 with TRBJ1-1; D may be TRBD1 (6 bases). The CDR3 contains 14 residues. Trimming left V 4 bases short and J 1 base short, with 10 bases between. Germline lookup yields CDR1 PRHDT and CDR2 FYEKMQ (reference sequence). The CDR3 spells CASSSATGNTEAFF. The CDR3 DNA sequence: TGTGCCAGCAGCTCCGCGACAGGGAACACTGAAGCTTTCTTT.

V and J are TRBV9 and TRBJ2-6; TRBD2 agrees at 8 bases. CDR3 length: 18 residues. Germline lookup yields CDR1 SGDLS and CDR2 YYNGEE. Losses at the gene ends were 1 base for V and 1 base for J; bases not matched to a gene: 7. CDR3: CASSVRGGRVSGANVLTF. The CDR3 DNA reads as TGTGCCAGCAGCGTACGCGGGGGGCGGGTTTCTGGGGCCAACGTCCTGACTTTC.

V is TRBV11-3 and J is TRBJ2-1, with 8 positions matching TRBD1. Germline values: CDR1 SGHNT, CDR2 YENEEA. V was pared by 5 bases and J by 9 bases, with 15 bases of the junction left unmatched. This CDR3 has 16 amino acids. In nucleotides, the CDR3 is TGTGCCAGCAGCCCATGGCTCTGGCAGGGGGCTGGTGAGCAGTTCTTC. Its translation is CASSPWLWQGAGEQFF.

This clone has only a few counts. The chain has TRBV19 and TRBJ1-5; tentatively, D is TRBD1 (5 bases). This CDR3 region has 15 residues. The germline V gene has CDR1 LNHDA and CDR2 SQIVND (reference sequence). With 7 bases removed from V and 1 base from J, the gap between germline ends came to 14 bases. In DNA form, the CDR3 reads TGTGCCAGTAACAATCAGGGATCGAGCAATCAGCCCCAGCATTTT. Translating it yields CASNNQGSSNQPQHF.

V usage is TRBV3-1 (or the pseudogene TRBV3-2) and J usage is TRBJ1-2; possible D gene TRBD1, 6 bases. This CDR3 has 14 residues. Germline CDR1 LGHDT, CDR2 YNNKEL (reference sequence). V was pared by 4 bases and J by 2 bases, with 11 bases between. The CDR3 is CASSPLDRNYGYTF. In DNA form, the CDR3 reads TGTGCCAGCAGCCCCTTGGACAGAAACTATGGCTACACCTTC.

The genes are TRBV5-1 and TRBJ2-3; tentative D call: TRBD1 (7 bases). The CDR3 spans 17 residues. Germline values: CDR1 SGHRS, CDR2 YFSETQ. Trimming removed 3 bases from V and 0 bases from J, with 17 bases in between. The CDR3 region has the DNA TGCGCCAGCAGCTGGGGAGGACAGGCTTCTAGCACAGATACGCAGTATTTT. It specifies CASSWGGQASSTDTQYF.

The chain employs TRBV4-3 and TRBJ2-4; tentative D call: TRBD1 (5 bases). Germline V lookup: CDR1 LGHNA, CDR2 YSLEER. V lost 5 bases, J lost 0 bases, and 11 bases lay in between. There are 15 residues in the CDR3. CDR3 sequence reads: CASSDRILAKNIQYF. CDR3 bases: TGCGCCAGCAGCGACAGAATTTTAGCCAAAAACATTCAGTACTTC.

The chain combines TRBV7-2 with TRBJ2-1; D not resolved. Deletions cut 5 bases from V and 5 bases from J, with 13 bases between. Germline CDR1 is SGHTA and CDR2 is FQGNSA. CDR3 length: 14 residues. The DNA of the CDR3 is TGTGCCAGCAGCCAATGGGCAGTAGACAATGAGCAGTTCTTC. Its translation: CASSQWAVDNEQFF.